Reported below is one T cell receptor (beta chain). This entry is derived from a study of T-cell reconstitution after alpha-beta-depleted transplantation in children. A library of TCRbeta sequences, prepared with unique molecular identifiers, was generated. In TCRdb, the PCR reads were re-called with MiXCR into one record per CDR3 protein. The table records around 960,000 distinct CDR3 sequences, about 29% of them present only once. The source was PBMCs, mostly from graft donor cells, collected 360 days after TCRalphabeta/CD19-depleted stem cell transplant. The clonotype was recovered from a boy in the first two years of life who had a stem cell transplant for SCID, so the T cells may come from the graft donor.

The CDR3 nucleotides are TGCGCCAGCAGACTACCGGGACAGGGGAATGAGCAGTTCTTC. The encoded protein is CASRLPGQGNEQFF. The rearrangement links TRBV5-1 to TRBJ2-1, with 10 positions matching TRBD1. The ends lost 5 bases at V and 7 bases at J; junction bases unmatched: 6. This CDR3 contains 14 residues. Germline CDR1 SGHRS, CDR2 YFSETQ.